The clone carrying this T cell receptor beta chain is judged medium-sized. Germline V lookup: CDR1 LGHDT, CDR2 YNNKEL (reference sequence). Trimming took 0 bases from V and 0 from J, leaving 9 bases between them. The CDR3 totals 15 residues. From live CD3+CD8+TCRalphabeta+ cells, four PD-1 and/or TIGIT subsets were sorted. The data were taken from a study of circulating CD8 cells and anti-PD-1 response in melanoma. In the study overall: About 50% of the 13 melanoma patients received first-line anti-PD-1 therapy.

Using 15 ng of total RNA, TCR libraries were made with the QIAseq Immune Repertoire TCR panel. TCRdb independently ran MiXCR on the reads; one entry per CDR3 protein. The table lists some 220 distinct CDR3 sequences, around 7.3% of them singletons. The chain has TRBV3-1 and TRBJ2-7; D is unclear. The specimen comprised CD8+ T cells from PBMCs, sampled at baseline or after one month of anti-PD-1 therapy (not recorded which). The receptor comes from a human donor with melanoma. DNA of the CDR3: TGTGCCAGCAGCCAAGATCTATCGTACTCCTACGAGCAGTACTTC. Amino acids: CASSQDLSYSYEQYF.